This T cell receptor beta chain emerged from a study of T cells after yellow fever vaccination. General study points: There was a possibility that FACS-sorted repertoires contained abundant clonotypes contaminating from the bulk population.

This clonotype was seen only a few times. Its specificity is unknown. In TCRdb, the 5' RACE reads were re-called with MiXCR into one record per CDR3 protein. The sample shows approximately 300,000 distinct CDR3 sequences, around 11% of them seen only once. Germline CDR1 reads KGHDR; CDR2 reads SFDVKD. There are 14 residues in the CDR3. The germline V and J ends were trimmed by 5 bases and 2 bases, with 12 bases remaining between them. The receptor comes from a man aged 18 to 29 who received the YFV17D yellow fever vaccine. The source material was CD4+ T cells sorted from PBMCs, sampled 45 days after the yellow fever booster vaccination. The chain couples TRBV24-1 to TRBJ2-7; D might be TRBD1 or TRBD2, each matching 5 bases. CDR3 sequence (DNA): TGTGCCACCAGTGCCTGGGACGTCCCCTACGAGCAGTACTTC. It yields the protein CATSAWDVPYEQYF.